These 4 T cell receptor beta chains were sequenced from one sample in a study of spatial heterogeneity in lung cancer. Time point in this sample: sample taken at primary tumor resection. MiXCR was run by TCRdb on the 5' RACE reads, yielding one entry per CDR3 protein. The sample has 2,500 to 4,000 distinct CDR3 sequences; about 9.1% are singletons. Here the sequenced sample was normal lung tissue next to the tumor, taken at surgery. The source of these receptors is a male donor with early-stage non-small cell lung cancer.

V usage is TRBV11-2 and J usage is TRBJ2-1; 12 nucleotides align to TRBD1. The V gene end was trimmed by 0 bases and the J gene end by 8 bases; junction bases not matched to a gene: 5. Germline V gene data show CDR1 as SGHAT and CDR2 as FQNNGV. This CDR3 has 16 residues. This CDR3 reads CASSLDLGQGAHEQFF. In DNA form, the CDR3 reads TGTGCCAGCAGCTTAGATCTGGGACAGGGGGCGCATGAGCAGTTCTTC.

This clonotype was found many times. The rearrangement uses TRBV11-2 and TRBJ1-1; a weak D match, TRBD1 (6 bases). This CDR3 has 14 amino acids. Germline CDR1 and CDR2: SGHAT and FQNNGV. The V end was cut by 1 base, the J end by 5 bases, with 11 bases between. CDR3 amino acids: CASSLARGGTEAFF. The CDR3 coding sequence is TGTGCCAGCAGCTTAGCGCGAGGGGGGACTGAAGCTTTCTTT.

In its sample, this clonotype is medium-sized. The V call is TRBV6-5, the J call TRBJ2-7, with D perhaps TRBD1 or TRBD2 (5 bases each). CDR3 size: 14 residues. Germline assignment: CDR1 MNHEY and CDR2 SVGAGI. The V end lost 2 bases, the J end lost 4 bases, and 12 bases lay between the germline ends. CDR3 sequence (DNA): TGTGCCAGCAGTTACGTAGGGACCGAATACGAGCAGTACTTC. This translates into CASSYVGTEYEQYF.

This clonotype rates as medium-sized (0.01 to 0.1%). J is TRBJ2-5 and V is TRBV6-5; TRBD2 matches 9 bases. The J segment lost 2 bases and the V segment lost 2 bases, leaving 6 bases of the junction unmatched. CDR1 and CDR2 from the germline V gene are MNHEY and SVGAGI. This CDR3 comprises 16 residues. CDR3 coding DNA: TGTGCCAGCAGTTACGAGGCGGGGGGGGATCAAGAGACCCAGTACTTC. Residues: CASSYEAGGDQETQYF.